These 25 T cell receptor beta chains share one sample of origin, sequenced in a study of blood T cell repertoires in COVID-19 (dated by TCRdb to 2020 to 2021). The library relied on the immunoSEQ multiplex PCR assay. TCRdb mirrors the immuneACCESS table, restricted to in-frame sequences. Some clones are absent from its copies; in checked studies, under half trace to an unresolved V gene, and the reason for the others is unknown. This sample lists fewer than 200,000 clones; 75% to 90% were detected once. Of the sample, around 4.3% falls within the top ten clones. Source material: PBMCs or T cells enriched from blood (not recorded which). Every receptor here comes from a woman between 45 and 65 years old who had recovered from COVID-19.

Here the CDR3 reads CASSPRQGPTNEKLFF. The CDR3 bases are TGCGCCAGCAGCCCTAGACAGGGGCCAACTAATGAAAAACTGTTTTTT. The chain carries TRBV5-1 and TRBJ1-4; 8 bases line up with TRBD1. Germline V lookup: CDR1 SGHRS, CDR2 YFSETQ. There are 16 residues in the CDR3. J was trimmed by 0 bases and V by 4 bases; bases with no gene match: 5. The whole variable domain, remainder taken from reference TRBV5-1 and TRBJ1-4, is KAGVTQTPRYLIKTRGQQVTLSCSPISGHRSVSWYQQTPGQGLQFLFEYFSETQRNKGNFPGRFSGRQFSNSRSEMNVSTLELGDSALYLCASSPRQGPTNEKLFFGSGTQLSVL.

This chain uses TRBV28 with TRBJ1-3; the D gene is possibly TRBD1 (5 bases). The CDR3 spans 16 residues. In germline, CDR1 is MDHEN, CDR2 SYDVKM. V lost 4 bases, J lost 2 bases, and 15 bases lay in between. This CDR3 is CASSWGAGGAGNTIYF. For the CDR3, the DNA is TGTGCCAGCAGTTGGGGCGCGGGGGGGGCTGGAAACACCATATATTTT. Filled out from reference TRBV28 and TRBJ1-3, the complete variable domain reads DVKVTQSSRYLVKRTGEKVFLECVQDMDHENMFWYRQDPGLGLRLIYFSYDVKMKEKGDIPEGYSVSREKKERFSLILESASTNQTSMYLCASSWGAGGAGNTIYFGEGSWLTVV.

This rearrangement joins TRBV13 to TRBJ2-1; TRBD2 might be the D (6 bases). The V gene's germline CDR1 is PRHDT and CDR2 FYEKMQ (reference sequence). The length of the CDR3 is 14 residues. The ends were cut back, 2 bases at V and 7 bases at J, with 12 bases in the middle. The CDR3 protein is CASSLMDRGNEQFF. CDR3 DNA: TGTGCCAGCAGCTTAATGGATCGGGGGAATGAGCAGTTCTTC.

The rearrangement uses TRBV18 and TRBJ1-6; D unclear. Germline CDR1 is KGHSH and CDR2 is LQKENI. This CDR3 is 15 amino acids long. The V and J ends lost 0 bases and 7 bases respectively, with 10 bases between them. The CDR3 coding sequence is TGTGCCAGCTCACCACCGGAGGGTTCAAATTCACCCCTCCACTTT. Its protein is CASSPPEGSNSPLHF.

The chain couples TRBV2 to TRBJ1-1; a weak D match, TRBD1 (6 bases). This CDR3 region has 15 residues. Germline assignment: CDR1 SNHLY and CDR2 FYNNEI. Trimming left V 3 bases short and J 5 bases short, with 16 bases between. The CDR3 DNA reads TGTGCCAGCAGTGATGAGGGGGGGGAAAGGACTGAAGCTTTCTTT. Translating it yields CASSDEGGERTEAFF.

V usage is TRBV6-5 and J usage is TRBJ1-2, with TRBD1 matching over 7 bases. After removal of 6 bases from V and 6 bases from J, the junction contained 7 bases not matched to a gene. Germline lookup yields CDR1 MNHEY and CDR2 SVGAGI. The CDR3 is made up of 13 amino acids. CDR3 amino acids: CASRTRDRDGYTF. CDR3 coding DNA: TGTGCCAGCAGAACCCGGGACAGAGATGGCTACACCTTC.

The chain couples TRBV30 to TRBJ2-7, with 9 bases identical to TRBD1. This CDR3 spans 14 amino acids. The junction had 6 bases not matched to a gene; V was cut back by 2 bases and J by 4 bases. From germline, CDR1 is GTSNPN and CDR2 SVGIG (reference sequence). The CDR3 spells CAWSLQQGAYEQYV. The CDR3 DNA follows: TGTGCCTGGAGTCTTCAACAGGGGGCGTACGAGCAGTACGTC.

V is TRBV19 and J is TRBJ1-1; D perhaps matches TRBD1 (5 bases). V dropped 5 bases and J dropped 5 bases, with 15 bases sitting between them. Germline CDR1 is LNHDA and CDR2 is SQIVND (reference sequence). The CDR3 spans 14 residues. CDR3 amino acids: CASSPDQGATEAFF. The CDR3 nucleotides are TGTGCCAGTAGTCCTGATCAGGGTGCTACTGAAGCTTTCTTT.

The genes are TRBV2 and TRBJ2-1, with D uncertain. Trimming left V 7 bases short and J 6 bases short, with 10 bases between. Per the germline V gene, CDR1 is SNHLY and CDR2 is FYNNEI. CDR3 length: 12 amino acids. CDR3 in amino acids: CASTRRGNEQFF. CDR3 in DNA: TGTGCCAGCACCAGAAGAGGCAATGAGCAGTTCTTC.

Only a few counts were recorded for this clone. Here the CDR3 reads CASSFIPRASPYNEQFF. The DNA for the CDR3 is TGTGCCAGCAGCTTTATTCCGAGGGCCTCCCCTTACAATGAGCAGTTCTTC. The chain is built from TRBV7-2 and TRBJ2-1; a weak D match, TRBD2 (5 bases). There are 17 residues in the CDR3. CDR1 and CDR2 from the germline V gene are SGHTA and FQGNSA. V was pared by 3 bases and J by 4 bases, with 19 bases between. Using reference TRBV7-2 and TRBJ2-1 for the parts outside the CDR3, the full variable domain is GAGVSQSPSNKVTEKGKDVELRCDPISGHTALYWYRQSLGQGLEFLIYFQGNSAPDKSGLPSDRFSAERTGGSVSTLTIQRTQQEDSAVYLCASSFIPRASPYNEQFFGPGTRLTVL.

This chain links TRBV7-2 with TRBJ2-3; 7 nucleotides align to TRBD2. The CDR3 is 14 amino acids. Germline CDR1 is SGHTA and CDR2 is FQGNSA. With 5 bases clipped from V and 0 bases from J, the junction kept 2 bases outside the gene matches. This chain's CDR3 is CASSRRGSTDTQYF. DNA for the CDR3: TGTGCCAGCAGCCGGCGGGGGAGCACAGATACGCAGTATTTT.

This chain connects TRBV5-8 to TRBJ1-1, with 7 nucleotides matching TRBD1. Germline V gives CDR1 SGHTS, CDR2 YDEGEE. The trim removed 4 bases at V and 4 bases at J, leaving 7 bases unmatched. The CDR3 sequence is 14 residues long. CDR3 sequence (DNA): TGTGCCAGCAGCGATAGCAGGGGGTCCACTGAAGCTTTCTTT. Amino acids: CASSDSRGSTEAFF.

J is TRBJ1-3 and V is TRBV5-4; D may be TRBD1 (5 bases). V lost 10 bases to trimming and J lost 4 bases, with 15 bases between them. Germline CDR1 SGHNT, CDR2 YYREEE (reference sequence). The CDR3 is made up of 13 amino acids. DNA of the CDR3: TGTGCCTTCCTTATTACAGGCGGAAACACCATATATTTT. It translates to CAFLITGGNTIYF.

The V call is TRBV27, the J call TRBJ2-2, with D perhaps TRBD2 (5 bases). Trimming shortened V by 3 bases and J by 7 bases, and 12 bases separated the two germline ends. This CDR3 region has 14 residues. Germline V CDR1 and CDR2: MNHEY, SMNVEV (reference sequence). CDR3 sequence: CASSLRGMVGELFF. CDR3 sequence (DNA): TGTGCCAGCAGTTTGCGAGGGATGGTCGGGGAGCTGTTTTTT.

V is TRBV5-5 and J is TRBJ1-2, with TRBD1 matching 8 bases. Germline CDR1 SGHKS, CDR2 YYEKEE (reference sequence). Trimming at V came to 4 bases and at J to 7 bases, leaving 9 bases not matched to a gene. The CDR3 length is 14 residues. This CDR3 is CASSLNRGGGGYTF. The CDR3 DNA follows: TGTGCCAGCAGCCTTAACAGGGGGGGTGGTGGCTACACCTTC. Full variable domain (remainder filled in from reference TRBV5-5 and TRBJ1-2): DAGVTQSPTHLIKTRGQQVTLRCSPISGHKSVSWYQQVLGQGPQFIFQYYEKEERGRGNFPDRFSARQFPNYSSELNVNALLLGDSALYLCASSLNRGGGGYTFGSGTRLTVV.

This clone is a singleton in its sample. This chain joins TRBV6-5 and TRBJ1-2; the D gene is possibly TRBD1 (5 bases). V lost 4 bases and J 7 bases, leaving 19 bases between the germline ends. The CDR3 totals 15 residues. Germline CDR1 MNHEY, CDR2 SVGAGI. CDR3 protein: CASSWGGSGEVGYTF. CDR3 nucleotides: TGTGCCAGCAGTTGGGGGGGAAGCGGGGAAGTTGGCTACACCTTC.

This clone was counted at least ten times. J is TRBJ2-5 and V is TRBV4-3, with D perhaps matching TRBD2 (6 bases). Germline CDR1 is LGHNA and CDR2 is YSLEER. The CDR3 covers 16 residues. V was clipped by 0 bases and J by 1 base, with 12 bases between them. This CDR3 reads CASSQERIGGQETQYF. The DNA of the CDR3 is TGCGCCAGCAGCCAAGAGAGGATCGGGGGCCAAGAGACCCAGTACTTC.

V gene TRBV28 combines with J gene TRBJ1-5, with D maybe TRBD1 (6 bases). Deletions cut 4 bases from V and 5 bases from J, with 21 bases between. This CDR3 is built from 17 residues. The V gene's germline CDR1 is MDHEN and CDR2 SYDVKM. The CDR3 loop reads CASSSLGGTMGYQPQHF. As DNA, the CDR3 is TGTGCCAGCAGTTCGTTGGGGGGGACAATGGGATATCAGCCCCAGCATTTT.

The chain couples TRBV10-2 to TRBJ2-7; 11 bases agree with TRBD2. This CDR3 contains 16 residues. J gave up 0 bases and V 4 bases, and 5 bases lay outside the gene matches. Germline V gene data show CDR1 as WSHSY and CDR2 as SAAADI. CDR3 loop: CASSGRLAGLSYEQYV. In nucleotides, the CDR3 is TGCGCCAGCAGTGGACGACTAGCGGGACTCTCCTACGAGCAGTACGTC.

CDR3 loop: CASTSGSSDNEQFF. The CDR3 nucleotides are TGCGCCAGCACGTCGGGGAGTTCCGACAATGAGCAGTTCTTC. The chain employs TRBV5-1 and TRBJ2-1, with D possibly being TRBD2 (5 bases). Per germline, CDR1 SGHRS and CDR2 YFSETQ. The CDR3 is made up of 14 amino acids. V was shortened by 6 bases and J by 5 bases, with 15 bases between the two germline ends.

This clone was detected once. J is TRBJ1-2 and V is TRBV21-1; TRBD1, as called in the table, went unchecked against the DNA. TRBV21-1 represents a pseudogene. The CDR3 covers 13 residues. The CDR3 nucleotides are TGTGCCAGCAAGAGACAGGGGTGCTATGGCTACACCTTC. This sequence encodes CASKRQGCYGYTF.

The V gene is TRBV7-3, the J gene TRBJ2-5; D gene ambiguous. CDR3 length: 15 amino acids. Between the trimmed V and J ends, which lost 2 bases and 4 bases, there was a span of 14 bases. Germline assignment: CDR1 SGHTA and CDR2 FQGTGA. This chain's CDR3 is CASSLSLGRGETQYF. In nucleotides, the CDR3 is TGTGCCAGCAGCTTATCCCTAGGTCGTGGAGAGACCCAGTACTTC.

V is TRBV7-9 and J is TRBJ1-2; 7 bases are shared with TRBD1. This CDR3 contains 15 residues. V shed 2 bases and J 8 bases; nucleotides not matched to a gene: 11. Per the germline V gene, CDR1 is SEHNR and CDR2 is FQNEAQ (reference sequence). As DNA, the CDR3 is TGTGCCAGCAGCTTAACGGGACAGCTAGGACCCGGCTACACCTTC. Residues: CASSLTGQLGPGYTF.

The chain couples TRBV14 to TRBJ2-6; D call uncertain. The CDR3 has 16 amino acids. V lost 4 bases and J 3 bases, leaving 13 bases between the germline ends. In germline, CDR1 is SGHDN, CDR2 FVKESK. CDR3 sequence (DNA): TGTGCCAGCAGCCTTCTGACTTTCGGTGGGGCCAACGTCCTGACTTTC. As protein: CASSLLTFGGANVLTF.

This sequence joins TRBV3-1 (or the pseudogene TRBV3-2) and TRBJ2-1, with 7 bases lining up with TRBD2. CDR3 size: 16 residues. Germline CDR1 LGHDT, CDR2 YNNKEL (reference sequence). J gave up 10 bases and V 6 bases, and 18 bases lay outside the gene matches. CDR3 nucleotides: TGTGCCAGCAGTCCTGGTGGGGGGAGGGGTTACGGAGAGCAGTTCTTC. Amino acid sequence: CASSPGGGRGYGEQFF.